The present entry profiles one TCR beta chain with its context. Its antigen is still unknown. These data belong to a study of T cell responses to AZD1222 COVID-19 vaccine. Study findings and constraints: The span of vaccine-associated CD4 TCRs extended across spike, with dominance at 160-218 and 743-854. Just a handful of people given AZD1222 tested seropositive at baseline. The repertoires were collected only after the peak T cell response.

Germline V lookup: CDR1 KGHSH, CDR2 LQKENI. The ends were cut back, 0 bases at V and 0 bases at J, with 8 bases in the middle. The CDR3 length is 15 residues. Assay used: immunoSEQ multiplex PCR; TCRdb lists only in-frame clones, some missing. The data show around 60,000 clones, around 85% seen once. The receptor comes from an adult who received the AZD1222 COVID-19 vaccine. V gene TRBV18 combines with J gene TRBJ1-1; D might be TRBD1 (5 bases). The sample consisted of peripheral blood, taken 28 days after the second AZD1222 dose. CDR3 sequence: CASSPPPGLNTEAFF. CDR3 nucleotides: TGTGCCAGCTCACCACCGCCGGGACTGAACACTGAAGCTTTCTTT. Drawing the rest from reference TRBV18 and TRBJ1-1, the complete variable domain is NAGVMQNPRHLVRRRGQEARLRCSPMKGHSHVYWYRQLPEEGLKFMVYLQKENIIDESGMPKERFSAEFPKEGPSILRIQQVVRGDSAAYFCASSPPPGLNTEAFFGQGTRLTVV.